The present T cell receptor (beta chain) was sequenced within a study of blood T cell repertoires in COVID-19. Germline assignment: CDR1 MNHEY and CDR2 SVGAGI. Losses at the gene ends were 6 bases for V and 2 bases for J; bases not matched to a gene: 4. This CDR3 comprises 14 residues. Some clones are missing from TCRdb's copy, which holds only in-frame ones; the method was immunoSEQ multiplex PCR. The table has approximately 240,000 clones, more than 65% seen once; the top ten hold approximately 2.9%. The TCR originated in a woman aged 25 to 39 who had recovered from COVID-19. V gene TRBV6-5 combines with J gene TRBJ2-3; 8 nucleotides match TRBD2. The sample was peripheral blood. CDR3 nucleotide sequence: TGTGCCAGCAGGAGCGGGGGATCCACAGATACGCAGTATTTT. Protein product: CASRSGGSTDTQYF.